Sequencing of this T cell receptor (beta chain) was carried out in a study of blood T cell repertoires in COVID-19. Looking at the study overall: Acute-phase and convalescent COVID-19 samples originated in the United States, Italy and Spain.

Germline V gene sequence: CDR1 SGHAT, CDR2 FQNNGV. The CDR3 sequence is 16 residues long. V trimming: 3 bases; J trimming: 2 bases; junction bases outside the gene matches: 4. Seattle enrolled patients during active infection and tracked them longitudinally. In the source study's methods: Quantification of nucleated cells was approximated via reference gene primer amplification. Produced via immunoSEQ multiplex PCR; TCRdb's table is partial and in-frame only. V and J calls and clone size are given by that table; D and trimming were obtained from the DNA. The table includes fewer than 350,000 clones, roughly 90% detected once.

The chain uses TRBV11-2 and TRBJ1-6, with TRBD1 matching 7 bases. Sequenced sample: peripheral blood. The TCR sequence derives from a woman under 40 with COVID-19, enrolled during active disease. The CDR3 loop is CASSFHRGPYNSPLHF. As DNA, the CDR3 is TGTGCCAGCAGCTTTCACAGGGGACCCTATAATTCACCCCTCCACTTT.